This TCR beta chain was obtained from a study of T-cell memory formation after mild COVID-19. Using its own MiXCR run on the 5' RACE reads, TCRdb lists one record per CDR3 protein. The sample shows about 290,000 distinct CDR3 sequences, 15% to 20% of them seen only once. Study conclusions and caveats: Among clones contracting day 15 to 85, CD4/CD8 was balanced, whereas later expanders leaned CD4+. Contracting CD4+ clones lay largely in CM and EM, with CD8+ ones residing in EMRA.

This clonotype was recorded at least ten times. The antigen is undetermined. CDR1 LGHNA and CDR2 YSLEER come from the germline V gene. Trimming cost V 0 bases and J 7 bases; bases outside gene matches: 12. The length of the CDR3 is 18 residues. The rearrangement joins TRBV4-3 to TRBJ1-6; 7 bases match TRBD1. Sample: PBMCs or a T cell subset sorted from them (not recorded which). The TCR comes from a man aged 18 to 30 who had mild COVID-19 (a few samples of this study predate the infection). Cell type and time point are not known. The CDR3 nucleotides are TGCGCCAGCAGCCAAGATTTGGGGAACAGGGGTTTGAATTCACCCCTCCACTTT. It yields the protein CASSQDLGNRGLNSPLHF.